The clone carrying this T cell receptor (beta chain) was picked up many times. Its antigen is as yet unknown. The germline CDR1 and CDR2 sequences are MNHNY and SVGAGI (reference sequence). V was pared by 4 bases and J by 2 bases, with 21 bases of the junction left unmatched. The CDR3 contains 20 residues. TCRdb re-derived calls from the 5' RACE reads in MiXCR, one entry per CDR3 protein. Of tens of thousands of distinct CDR3 sequences in the sample, over 4% were seen once. These data are taken from a study of early T cells in non-severe SARS-CoV-2 infection. Study-wide points: The study's VDJdb matching favored anti-spike CD8 responses and missed private and CD4 specificities.

This receptor was obtained from an adult who was a healthcare worker with PCR-confirmed SARS-CoV-2 infection or an uninfected control (not recorded which). The chain joins TRBV6-6 to TRBJ1-1; 8 bases map to TRBD1. Sequences were obtained from whole blood. The CDR3 region is CASSFVSGILRQGRNTEAFF. CDR3 DNA: TGTGCCAGCAGTTTTGTATCGGGTATCCTCAGACAGGGGCGAAACACTGAAGCTTTCTTT.